The 9 T cell receptor beta chains in this list originate from one sample, sequenced in a study of identifying expanded T cells in peripheral blood. Profiling relied on immunoSEQ multiplex PCR, and the TCRdb table lists in-frame clones only, not all of them. Among around 130,000 clones, about 86% were seen once, and the ten largest hold around 8.2%. The sequenced sample consisted of blood. The receptors were sampled from a person aged 18 to 75 in good health.

CDR3 nucleotide sequence: TGTGCCTGGGGCGACAGGGCCGAGCAGTACTTC. This translates into CAWGDRAEQYF. The rearrangement joins TRBV30 to TRBJ2-7; 7 positions agree with TRBD1. The CDR3 has 11 residues. Germline loops: CDR1 GTSNPN, CDR2 SVGIG (reference sequence). V gave up 5 bases and J gave up 6 bases; unmatched junction bases: 4.

This chain joins TRBV6-6 and TRBJ1-1, with 9 bases that match TRBD1. The CDR3 has 13 residues. Germline-derived CDR1 and CDR2 are MNHNY and SVGAGI (reference sequence). The CDR3, as DNA: TGTAAAGTCGGGACAGGGCCGAACACTGAAGCTTTCTTT. Translation gives CKVGTGPNTEAFF.

The gene calls are TRBV30 and TRBJ2-7, with 11 bases matching TRBD1. Per the germline V gene, CDR1 is GTSNPN and CDR2 is SVGIG (reference sequence). CDR3 length: 13 residues. CDR3: CASGQGAWYEQYF. For the CDR3, the DNA is TGTGCATCTGGACAGGGGGCATGGTACGAGCAGTACTTC. Full variable domain (remainder filled in from reference TRBV30 and TRBJ2-7): SQTIHQWPATLVQPVGSPLSLECTVEGTSNPNLYWYRQAAGRGLQLLFYSVGIGQISSEVPQNLSASRPQDRQFILSSKKLLLSDSGFYLCASGQGAWYEQYFGPGTRLTVT.

This clone was seen a few times. The chain recombines TRBV21-1 with TRBJ1-5. TRBV21-1 is a pseudogene segment. This CDR3 has 12 amino acids. CDR3 DNA: TGTGCCAGCAGCAAAGGGAATCAGCCCCAGCATTTT. Translating gives CASSKGNQPQHF.

This chain's CDR3 is CASSHPGHYYNEQFF. DNA of the CDR3: TGCGCCAGCAGCCATCCGGGACACTATTACAATGAGCAGTTCTTC. The rearrangement links TRBV4-3 to TRBJ2-1; the D gene is possibly TRBD1 (6 bases). There are 15 residues in the CDR3. Trimming pared 3 bases from V and 4 bases from J, leaving 13 bases between. Germline CDR1 reads LGHNA; CDR2 reads YSLEER.

The chain is built from TRBV25-1 and TRBJ2-5; 7 bases map to TRBD1. The CDR3 sequence is 14 residues long. CDR1 MGHDK and CDR2 SYGVNS come from the germline V gene. Trimming removed 2 bases from V and 5 bases from J; junction bases left unmatched: 5. CDR3 in DNA: TGTGCCAGCAGTGAAAATACAGGGGTGGAGACCCAGTACTTC. Protein sequence: CASSENTGVETQYF.

V gene TRBV6-5 combines with J gene TRBJ1-2, with TRBD1 as a possible D gene (5 bases). The CDR3 covers 16 residues. Between the trimmed V and J ends, which lost 2 bases and 7 bases, there was a span of 20 bases. CDR1 is MNHEY, CDR2 SVGAGI, per germline. The CDR3: CASSYENPWGSTGYTF. DNA of the CDR3: TGTGCCAGCAGTTACGAAAACCCCTGGGGCTCTACTGGCTACACCTTC.

The V and J genes are TRBV7-9 and TRBJ2-2; TRBD1 matches at 7 bases. The V gene end was trimmed by 3 bases and the J gene end by 4 bases; junction bases not matched to a gene: 2. Germline values: CDR1 SEHNR, CDR2 FQNEAQ (reference sequence). The length of the CDR3 is 14 residues. CDR3 in DNA: TGTGCCAGCAGCTTGACAGGGCCCACCGGGGAGCTGTTTTTT. It translates to CASSLTGPTGELFF. Variable domain in full (rest from reference TRBV7-9 and TRBJ2-2): DTGVSQNPRHKITKRGQNVTFRCDPISEHNRLYWYRQTLGQGPEFLTYFQNEAQLEKSRLLSDRFSAERPKGSFSTLEIQRTEQGDSAMYLCASSLTGPTGELFFGEGSRLTVL.

J is TRBJ2-5 and V is TRBV5-8, with 11 bases fitting TRBD2. In germline, CDR1 is SGHTS, CDR2 YDEGEE. The CDR3 is 16 amino acids. J lost 3 bases, V lost 0 bases, and 4 bases had no gene match. The CDR3 DNA reads as TGTGCCAGCAGCTTGGGACTAGCGGGACTAGAAGAGACCCAGTACTTC. This sequence encodes CASSLGLAGLEETQYF. The whole variable domain, remainder taken from reference TRBV5-8 and TRBJ2-5, is EAGVTQSPTHLIKTRGQQATLRCSPISGHTSVYWYQQALGLGLQFLLWYDEGEERNRGNFPPRFSGRQFPNYSSELNVNALELEDSALYLCASSLGLAGLEETQYFGPGTRLLVL.